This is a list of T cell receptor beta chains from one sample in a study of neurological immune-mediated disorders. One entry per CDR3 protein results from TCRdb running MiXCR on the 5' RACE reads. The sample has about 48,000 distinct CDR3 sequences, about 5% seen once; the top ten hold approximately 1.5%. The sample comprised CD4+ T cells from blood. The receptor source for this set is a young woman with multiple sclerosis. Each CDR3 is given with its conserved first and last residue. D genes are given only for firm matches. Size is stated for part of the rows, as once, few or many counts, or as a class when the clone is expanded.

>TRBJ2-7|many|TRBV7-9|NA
TGTGCCAGCAGCTTAATGGGGGGTGAAGACTACGAGCAGTACTTC
CASSLMGGEDYEQYF
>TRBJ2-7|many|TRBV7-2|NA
TGTGCCAGCACCTTGAGGACGTCCTACGAGCAGTACTTC
CASTLRTSYEQYF
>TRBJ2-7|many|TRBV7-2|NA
TGTGCCAGTGGCTCCGCGGGGCATCGCGAGCAGTACTTC
CASGSAGHREQYF
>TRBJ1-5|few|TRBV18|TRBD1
TGTGCCAGCTCACCAGGGACAGGGTGGAATAGCAATCAGCCCCAGCATTTT
CASSPGTGWNSNQPQHF
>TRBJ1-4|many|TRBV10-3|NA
TGTGCCATCAGTGGATTGGTTAATGAAAAACTGTTTTTT
CAISGLVNEKLFF
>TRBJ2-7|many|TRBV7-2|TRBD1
TGTGCCAGCAGCTTATTCCAGGGGGTCATCTACGAGCAGTACTTC
CASSLFQGVIYEQYF
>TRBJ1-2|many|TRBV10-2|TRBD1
TGCGCCAGCAGGCCAGGACAGGGATATGGCTACACCTTC
CASRPGQGYGYTF
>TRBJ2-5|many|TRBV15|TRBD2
TGTGCCACCAGCAGAGCCCGGAGGACTAGCGTGCAAGAGACCCAGTACTTC
CATSRARRTSVQETQYF
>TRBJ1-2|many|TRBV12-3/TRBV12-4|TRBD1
TGTGCCAGCAGTTACGGACAGGGGGGCTATGGCTACACCTTC
CASSYGQGGYGYTF
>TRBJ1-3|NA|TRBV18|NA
TGTGCCAGCTCACCACGGACGGTCTCTGGAAACACCATATATTTT
CASSPRTVSGNTIYF
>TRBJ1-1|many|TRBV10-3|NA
TGTGCCACCAGGGGATCGAACACTGAAGCTTTCTTT
CATRGSNTEAFF
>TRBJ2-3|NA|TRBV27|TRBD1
TGTGCTAGCAGTTCCGGGACAGGGATCCCAGATACGGAGTATTTT
CASSSGTGIPDTEYF
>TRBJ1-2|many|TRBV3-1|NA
TGTGCCAGCAGCCAAGGAGGACGGAGTTATAACTATGGCTACACCTTC
CASSQGGRSYNYGYTF
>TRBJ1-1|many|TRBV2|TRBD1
TGTGCCAGCGAGGGGACAGCCATCAGATCTATCACTGAAGCTTTCTTT
CASEGTAIRSITEAFF
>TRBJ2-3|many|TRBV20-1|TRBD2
TGCAGTGCTAATGACCGAGCGGGAGTAGGGGCAGATACGCAGTATTTT
CSANDRAGVGADTQYF
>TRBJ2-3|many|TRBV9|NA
TGTGCCAGCAGCGCCCGGGGGGCCCCCCCAGATACGCAGTATTTT
CASSARGAPPDTQYF
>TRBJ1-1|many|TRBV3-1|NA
TGTGCCAGCAGCCAAAAAAGGGGTACATATGGCACTGAAGCTTTCTTT
CASSQKRGTYGTEAFF
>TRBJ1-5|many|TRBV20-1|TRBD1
TGCAGTGCCTACTCGGGACAGAGCAATCAGCCCCAGCATTTT
CSAYSGQSNQPQHF
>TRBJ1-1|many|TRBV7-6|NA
TGTGCCAGCACCCGCCTGGGGGGAACTGAAGCTTTCTTT
CASTRLGGTEAFF
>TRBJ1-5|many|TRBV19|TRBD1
TGTGCCAGTAGTGCGACAGGGTATGGCAATCAGCCCCAGCATTTT
CASSATGYGNQPQHF
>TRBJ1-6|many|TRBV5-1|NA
TGCGCCAGCAGCCCCCAACCAGGGGAGATAAATTCACCCCTCCACTTT
CASSPQPGEINSPLHF
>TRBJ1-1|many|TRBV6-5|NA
TGTGCCAGCTCCCGACAGATGAACACTGAAGCTTTCTTT
CASSRQMNTEAFF
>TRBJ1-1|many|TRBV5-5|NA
TGTGCCAGCAGCCCAACCATTCGGGCGGCAGGGGAAACTGAAGCTTTCTTT
CASSPTIRAAGETEAFF
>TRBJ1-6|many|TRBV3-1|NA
TGTGCCAGCAGCCAAGTCTCAGATAATTCACCCCTCCACTTT
CASSQVSDNSPLHF
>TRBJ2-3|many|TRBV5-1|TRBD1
TGCGCCAGCAGCTTGGACAGGGGGAACACAGATACGCAGTATTTT
CASSLDRGNTDTQYF
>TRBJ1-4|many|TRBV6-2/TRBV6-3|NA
TGTGCCAGCAGTTATGGGGGTAATGAAAAACTGTTTTTT
CASSYGGNEKLFF
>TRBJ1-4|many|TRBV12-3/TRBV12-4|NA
TGTGCCAGCAGTTTAACGTCAGGGGACGAAAAACTGTTTTTT
CASSLTSGDEKLFF
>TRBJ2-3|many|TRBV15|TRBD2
TGTGCCACCAGCAGAGCGACATTACGGGGGGGCGAAGATACGCAGTATTTT
CATSRATLRGGEDTQYF
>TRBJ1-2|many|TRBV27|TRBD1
TGTGCCAGCGGAACTATGACAGGGAAGGGGTATGGCTACACCTTC
CASGTMTGKGYGYTF